This T cell receptor beta chain came from a study of blood T cell repertoires in COVID-19. Method: immunoSEQ multiplex PCR; TCRdb's copy keeps in-frame clones and lacks some. Among a few hundred thousand clones listed, around 87% were seen once. Germline CDR1 LNHDA, CDR2 SQIVND (reference sequence). V was pared by 4 bases and J by 3 bases, with 13 bases between. The CDR3 covers 14 residues. Sequencing used peripheral blood. The chain employs TRBV19 and TRBJ2-7; D remains ambiguous. The receptor's source is a woman in her sixties with COVID-19, enrolled during active disease. The CDR3 protein is CASSKRERGYEQYF. Here the CDR3 DNA reads TGTGCCAGTAGTAAACGCGAGAGAGGCTACGAGCAGTACTTC. The full variable domain, rest sourced from reference TRBV19 and TRBJ2-7, is DGGITQSPKYLFRKEGQNVTLSCEQNLNHDAMYWYRQDPGQGLRLIYYSQIVNDFQKGDIAEGYSVSREKKESFPLTVTSAQKNPTAFYLCASSKRERGYEQYFGPGTRLTVT.